The 23 T cell receptor beta chains in this list originate from one sample, sequenced in a study of identical twins. TCRdb called the 5' RACE reads again in MiXCR, with one record for every CDR3 protein. This repertoire shows over 600,000 distinct CDR3 sequences, over 20% found once; its top ten account for roughly 4%. This sample also appeared in a second study, on T cells expressing NK-cell markers.

Sequences were obtained from PBMCs. The receptors here all came from a young woman in good health.

The V gene is TRBV3-1, the J gene TRBJ2-3; 7 positions match TRBD2. The CDR3 sequence is 12 residues long. The germline gives CDR1 LGHDT, CDR2 YNNKEL (reference sequence). The ends lost 6 bases at V and 10 bases at J; junction bases unmatched: 7. In DNA, the CDR3 is TGTGCCAGCAGTCTCGGCGGGAGTGCGCAGTATTTT. The encoded protein is CASSLGGSAQYF.

This chain joins TRBV6-2 or TRBV6-3 and TRBJ2-7, with a possible D match to TRBD2 (6 bases). The CDR3 is 13 residues long. Germline V gene data show CDR1 as MNHEY and CDR2 as SVGEGT. V gave up 8 bases and J gave up 6 bases, with 17 bases separating them. As DNA, the CDR3 is TGTGCCAGCGCGGCGGGGATGTATGCCGAGCAGTACTTC. Protein product: CASAAGMYAEQYF.

This clonotype has more than one count but fewer than ten. The chain has TRBV12-3 or TRBV12-4 and TRBJ2-3; TRBD2 agrees at 8 bases. The CDR3 sequence is 13 residues long. Germline trimming cut 8 bases from V and 0 bases from J; bases unmatched to any gene: 1. As DNA, the CDR3 is TGTGCCAGCGGACTAGCTAGCACAGATACGCAGTATTTT. Its translation: CASGLASTDTQYF.

The rearrangement links TRBV13 to TRBJ2-7; 7 bases fit TRBD1. CDR1 is PRHDT and CDR2 is FYEKMQ in the germline V gene (reference sequence). The CDR3 contains 15 residues. V was clipped by 5 bases and J by 2 bases; unmatched bases: 9. CDR3 nucleotide sequence: TGTGCCAGCAGCGCGCCTCGACAGGGAGCCTACGAGCAGTACTTC. Translated, it gives CASSAPRQGAYEQYF.

This clonotype was observed a handful of times. The CDR3 coding sequence is TGTGCCAGCAGTGTTATTGGGGTCGTGGACACCGGGGAGCTGTTTTTT. Protein: CASSVIGVVDTGELFF. V and J are TRBV21-1 and TRBJ2-2. TRBV21-1 is shown as a pseudogene. The CDR3 has 16 residues.

This clonotype appeared many times. This sequence joins TRBV12-3 or TRBV12-4 and TRBJ1-1, with a possible D match to TRBD1 (6 bases). V shed 6 bases and J shed 0 bases, with 23 bases lying between them. The CDR3 runs to 18 residues. CDR3 residues: CASSQLQQGRGVNTEAFF. CDR3 DNA sequence: TGTGCCAGCAGCCAACTCCAGCAGGGGCGGGGGGTGAACACTGAAGCTTTCTTT.

This clonotype was picked up one time. V gene TRBV6-2 or TRBV6-3 combines with J gene TRBJ1-1, with D uncertain. The germline V gene has CDR1 MNHEY and CDR2 SVGEGT. V lost 2 bases to trimming and J lost 6 bases, with 7 bases between them. The CDR3 consists of 12 residues. CDR3 sequence (DNA): TGTGCCAGCAGTTACCCAGAACCTGAAGCTTTCTTT. Its protein product is CASSYPEPEAFF.

This clonotype has only one observation. The V and J genes are TRBV19 and TRBJ2-7; 8 bases fit TRBD2. V lost 9 bases and J lost 3; bases outside the gene matches: 4. The CDR3 spans 12 residues. CDR1 LNHDA and CDR2 SQIVND come from the germline V gene (reference sequence). CDR3 sequence (DNA): TGTGCCAGCAGCGGGAGTTTCTACGAGCAGTACTTC. Encoded protein: CASSGSFYEQYF.

The genes are TRBV5-1 and TRBJ2-1; D gene unclear. The CDR3 extends over 15 amino acids. CDR1 is SGHRS, CDR2 YFSETQ, per germline. V lost 1 base to trimming and J lost 2 bases, with 10 bases between them. Written as DNA, the CDR3 is TGCGCCAGCAGCTTGTGGAGTTCCCCCTACAATGAGCAGTTCTTC. Protein: CASSLWSSPYNEQFF.

J is TRBJ1-2 and V is TRBV14; D not certain. V was pared by 0 bases and J by 6 bases, with 17 bases between. Germline CDR1 reads SGHDN; CDR2 reads FVKESK. The CDR3 sequence is 16 residues long. The CDR3 loop reads CASSQENYGRRDGYTF. The DNA for the CDR3 is TGTGCCAGCAGCCAAGAGAATTACGGAAGAAGAGATGGCTACACCTTC.

About this clonotype: Being one base from a much bigger clone, this may be a read error. The rearrangement links TRBV29-1 to TRBJ2-5; D uncertain. The ends were cut back, 2 bases at V and 4 bases at J, with 2 bases in the middle. Germline CDR1 is SQVTM and CDR2 is ANQGSEA. This CDR3 has 10 amino acids. The CDR3 loop reads CSVEIETQYF. The CDR3 DNA reads as TGCAGCGTTGAAATAGAGACCCAGTACTTC.

This clonotype appeared many times. The chain employs TRBV12-3 or TRBV12-4 and TRBJ1-5; D gene uncertain. The CDR3 contains 13 residues. Trimming removed 4 bases at V and 7 bases at J, with 11 bases between. The CDR3 loop is CASSWEGGQPQHF. The CDR3 nucleotides read TGTGCCAGCAGTTGGGAGGGCGGACAGCCCCAGCATTTT.

This clonotype was observed a few times. The CDR3 region is CASNYLRAGANVLTF. CDR3 DNA: TGTGCCAGCAATTACCTCAGGGCCGGGGCCAACGTCCTGACTTTC. This rearrangement joins TRBV12-3 or TRBV12-4 to TRBJ2-6; D perhaps matches TRBD1 (5 bases). The CDR3 runs 15 residues. The V and J ends lost 7 bases and 4 bases respectively, with 14 bases between them.

This chain links TRBV7-6 with TRBJ2-2; D perhaps matches TRBD2 (5 bases). The V end was cut by 5 bases, the J end by 0 bases, with 16 bases between. This CDR3 comprises 17 residues. Germline values: CDR1 SGHVS, CDR2 FNYEAQ. The CDR3 loop reads CASSRPEERPNTGELFF. For the CDR3, the DNA is TGTGCCAGCAGCCGCCCAGAGGAGCGGCCGAACACCGGGGAGCTGTTTTTT. Variable domain in full (rest from reference TRBV7-6 and TRBJ2-2): GAGVSQSPRYKVTKRGQDVALRCDPISGHVSLYWYRQALGQGPEFLTYFNYEAQQDKSGLPNDRFSAERPEGSISTLTIQRTEQRDSAMYRCASSRPEERPNTGELFFGEGSRLTVL.

The gene calls are TRBV12-3 or TRBV12-4 and TRBJ2-1; 12 bases map to TRBD2. V shed 5 bases and J 2 bases; nucleotides not matched to a gene: 7. This CDR3 region has 17 residues. CDR3 DNA sequence: TGTGCCAGCAGTAGGGGGACTAGCGGGCTAACCTACAATGAGCAGTTCTTC. Protein product: CASSRGTSGLTYNEQFF.

The chain has TRBV15 and TRBJ2-1; tentative D call: TRBD2 (5 bases). V shed 0 bases and J shed 10 bases, with 16 bases lying between them. This CDR3 comprises 15 residues. CDR1 and CDR2 from the germline V gene are LNHNV and YYDKDF (reference sequence). The CDR3 region is CATSRDGRRKTEQFF. The CDR3 DNA reads TGTGCCACCAGCAGAGATGGGAGACGCAAAACCGAGCAGTTCTTC.

V is TRBV7-2 and J is TRBJ2-1; no reliable D call. The CDR3 contains 16 residues. V was cut by 1 base and J by 0 bases, with 10 bases left in between. Per the germline V gene, CDR1 is SGHTA and CDR2 is FQGNSA. This CDR3 is CASSLGSVISYNEQFF. CDR3 coding DNA: TGTGCCAGCAGCTTAGGTTCGGTAATCTCCTACAATGAGCAGTTCTTC.

This clonotype was detected ten times or more. The gene calls are TRBV6-2 or TRBV6-3 and TRBJ2-1; 11 bases agree with TRBD2. This CDR3 comprises 17 residues. V shed 6 bases, J shed 6 bases, and the junction held 13 bases outside the gene matches. Germline CDR1 MNHEY, CDR2 SVGEGT. In DNA form, the CDR3 reads TGTGCCAGCAGCACACCGACTAGCGGGAAGGGGCCCAATGAGCAGTTCTTC. This gives the protein CASSTPTSGKGPNEQFF.

This clonotype was seen a handful of times. The junction departs from the called germline gene at one end, perhaps through a read error. The rearrangement uses TRBV5-1 and TRBJ2-7; TRBD1 agrees at 10 bases. CDR3 length: 14 amino acids. Germline V gene lookup returns CDR1 SGHRS and CDR2 YFSETQ. CDR3 residues: CTSSLETGGIEQYF. CDR3 nucleotides: TGCACCAGCAGCTTAGAGACAGGGGGCATCGAGCAGTACTTC.

The chain joins TRBV27 to TRBJ2-3; tentatively, D is TRBD1 (6 bases). CDR1 is MNHEY, CDR2 SMNVEV, per germline (reference sequence). V was clipped by 6 bases and J by 5 bases, with 15 bases between them. This CDR3 has 14 residues. CDR3 region: CASRRTRGGDTQYF. CDR3 DNA: TGTGCCAGCAGGCGGACGAGAGGGGGAGATACGCAGTATTTT.

In this sample, this clonotype turned up many times. The chain recombines TRBV5-1 with TRBJ1-4; D is perhaps TRBD1 (5 bases). The V end lost 0 bases, the J end lost 8 bases, and 11 bases lay between the germline ends. The CDR3 is made up of 14 amino acids. Per the germline V gene, CDR1 is SGHRS and CDR2 is YFSETQ. CDR3 sequence: CASSLGRGEEKLFF. DNA of the CDR3: TGCGCCAGCAGCTTGGGGAGGGGTGAAGAAAAACTGTTTTTT.

This clonotype occurred a few times. V gene TRBV29-1 combines with J gene TRBJ2-7; 7 positions match TRBD1. V lost 2 bases to trimming and J lost 2 bases; unmatched junction nucleotides: 9. This CDR3 is 15 amino acids long. CDR1 SQVTM and CDR2 ANQGSEA come from the germline V gene. The CDR3 DNA follows: TGCAGCGTTGAAACAGGGGTCACCGAAACCTACGAGCAGTACTTC. Translating gives CSVETGVTETYEQYF.

This rearrangement joins TRBV20-1 to TRBJ2-6; a weak D match, TRBD1 (6 bases). The germline V gene encodes CDR1 DFQATT and CDR2 SNEGSKA (reference sequence). V was pared by 6 bases and J by 4 bases, with 16 bases between. The CDR3 is made up of 15 amino acids. CDR3 loop: CSATTGPGGANVLTF. CDR3 sequence (DNA): TGCAGTGCCACTACAGGGCCGGGAGGGGCCAACGTCCTGACTTTC.